The rows below give T cell receptor beta chains drawn from one sample of a study of blood T cell repertoires in COVID-19. Sequenced by immunoSEQ multiplex PCR; TCRdb stores in-frame clones only, minus some. The sample consists of 100,000 to 150,000 clones, around 88% of them appearing once. Source material: peripheral blood. The receptors shown here come from a man aged 55-75 years with COVID-19, enrolled during active disease. Both conserved end residues are part of each CDR3.

>TRBJ1-4|TRBV19
CASRPQGSNEKLFF
>TRBJ1-3|TRBV5-8
CASSFSGQGGGNTIYF
>TRBJ1-2|TRBV19
CASRRDSFYGYTF
>TRBJ1-2|TRBV5-1
CASSVGTTTNNYGYTF
>TRBJ2-3|TRBV7-9
CASSLSTTGVQYF
>TRBJ1-2|TRBV5-1
CASSLLTDYGYTF
>TRBJ1-5|TRBV25-1
CASSEGTGLNQPQHF
>TRBJ1-2|TRBV6-7
CATRDRDGYTF
>TRBJ1-2|TRBV6-2/TRBV6-3
CASSLDRGDYGYTF
>TRBJ2-7|TRBV30
CAWTWDRGGEQYF
>TRBJ1-4|TRBV2
CASSEFRGLDEKLFF
>TRBJ2-2|TRBV19
CASRRTAGLTGELFF
>TRBJ1-4|TRBV7-2
CASSLDRGRNEKLFF
>TRBJ2-5|TRBV2
CASSNRGETQYF
>TRBJ1-6|TRBV7-2
CASSLPKGAVNSPLHF
>TRBJ1-5|TRBV21-1
CASSRHRGRKGNQPQHF
>TRBJ1-4|TRBV5-5
CASSLVQGEEKLFF
>TRBJ1-2|TRBV5-1
CASSHRDRNYGYTF
>TRBJ1-2|TRBV5-6
CASSLATRTGDF
>TRBJ1-2|TRBV5-1
CASSPDITSGYTF
>TRBJ2-7|TRBV5-1
CASSPRTGGYEQYF
>TRBJ2-3|TRBV7-8
CASSSGQGRADTQYF
>TRBJ1-3|TRBV6-7
CALYLESETGLSGNTIYF
>TRBJ2-1|TRBV24-1
CATSDPTGDHNEQFF
>TRBJ1-1|TRBV5-1
CASSLAGGSEAFF